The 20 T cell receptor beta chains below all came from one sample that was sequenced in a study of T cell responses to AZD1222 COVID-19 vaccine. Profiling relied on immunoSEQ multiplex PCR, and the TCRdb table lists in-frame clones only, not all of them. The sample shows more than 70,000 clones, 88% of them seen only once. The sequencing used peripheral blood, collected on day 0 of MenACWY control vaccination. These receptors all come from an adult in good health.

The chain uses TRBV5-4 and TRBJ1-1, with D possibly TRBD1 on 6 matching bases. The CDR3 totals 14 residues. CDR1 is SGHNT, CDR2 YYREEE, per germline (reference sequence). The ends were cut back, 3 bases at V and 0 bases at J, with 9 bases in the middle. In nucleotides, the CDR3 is TGTGCCAGCAGCTCCGCAGGGGTGAACACTGAAGCTTTCTTT. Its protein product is CASSSAGVNTEAFF.

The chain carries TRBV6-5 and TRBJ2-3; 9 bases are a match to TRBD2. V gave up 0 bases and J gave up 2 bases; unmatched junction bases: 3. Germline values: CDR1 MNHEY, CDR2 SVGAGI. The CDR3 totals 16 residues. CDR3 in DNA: TGTGCCAGCAGTTACTCGACTAGCGGCTCCACAGATACGCAGTATTTT. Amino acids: CASSYSTSGSTDTQYF.

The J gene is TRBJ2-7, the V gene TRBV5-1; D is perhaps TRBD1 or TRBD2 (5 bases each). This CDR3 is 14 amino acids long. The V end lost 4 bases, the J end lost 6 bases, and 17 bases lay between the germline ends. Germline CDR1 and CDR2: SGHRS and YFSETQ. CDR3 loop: CASSVGTSALEQYF. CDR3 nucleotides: TGCGCCAGCAGCGTCGGGACCTCTGCCCTCGAGCAGTACTTC.

The CDR3 DNA sequence: TGCAGCGCCCGGACAGGGCGGGATCAGCCCCAGCATTTT. Translated, it gives CSARTGRDQPQHF. The J gene is TRBJ1-5, the V gene TRBV29-1; 8 bases match TRBD1. CDR1 SQVTM and CDR2 ANQGSEA come from the germline V gene. The CDR3 extends over 13 amino acids. The trim removed 7 bases at V and 5 bases at J, leaving 7 bases unmatched.

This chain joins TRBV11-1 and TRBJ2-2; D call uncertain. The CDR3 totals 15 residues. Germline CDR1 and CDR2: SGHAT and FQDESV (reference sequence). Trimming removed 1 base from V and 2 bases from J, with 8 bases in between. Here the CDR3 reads CASSLVGLNTGELFF. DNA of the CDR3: TGTGCCAGCAGCTTAGTAGGCCTTAACACCGGGGAGCTGTTTTTT.

The CDR3: CAISLDRDYGYTF. DNA for the CDR3: TGTGCCATCAGTCTCGACAGGGACTATGGCTACACCTTC. The chain joins TRBV10-3 to TRBJ1-2; 7 nucleotides line up with TRBD1. Per the germline V gene, CDR1 is ENHRY and CDR2 is SYGVKD. The CDR3 runs to 13 residues. Trimming removed 5 bases from V and 3 bases from J; junction bases left unmatched: 3.

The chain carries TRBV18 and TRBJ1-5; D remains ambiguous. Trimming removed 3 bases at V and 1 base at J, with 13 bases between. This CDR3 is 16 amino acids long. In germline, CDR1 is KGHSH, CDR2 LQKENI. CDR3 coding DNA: TGTGCCAGCTCACCTGCGGTCGGTGGGAGCAATCAGCCCCAGCATTTT. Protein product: CASSPAVGGSNQPQHF.

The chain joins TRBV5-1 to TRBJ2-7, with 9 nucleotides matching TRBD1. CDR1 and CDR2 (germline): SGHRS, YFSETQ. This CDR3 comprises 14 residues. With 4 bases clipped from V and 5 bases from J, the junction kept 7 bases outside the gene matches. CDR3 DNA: TGCGCCAGCAGCCAGGGACAGGGTCGGCACGAGCAGTACTTC. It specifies CASSQGQGRHEQYF.

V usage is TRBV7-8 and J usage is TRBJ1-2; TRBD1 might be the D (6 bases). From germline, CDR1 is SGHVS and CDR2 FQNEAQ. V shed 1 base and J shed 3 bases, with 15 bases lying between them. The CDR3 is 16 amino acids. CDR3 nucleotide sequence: TGTGCCAGCAGCTTAGGTGCGGGGGGCGTTGACTATGGCTACACCTTC. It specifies CASSLGAGGVDYGYTF.

The CDR3 spells CASRVADQPQHF. DNA for the CDR3: TGTGCCAGCAGGGTCGCTGATCAGCCCCAGCATTTT. The V and J genes are TRBV28 and TRBJ1-5; D gene unclear. This CDR3 comprises 12 residues. Germline lookup yields CDR1 MDHEN and CDR2 SYDVKM. The germline V and J ends were trimmed by 6 bases and 5 bases, with 8 bases remaining between them.

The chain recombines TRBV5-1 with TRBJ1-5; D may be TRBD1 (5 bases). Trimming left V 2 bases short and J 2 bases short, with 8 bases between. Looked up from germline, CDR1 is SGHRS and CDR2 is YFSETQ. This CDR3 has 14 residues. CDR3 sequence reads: CASSFDSGNQPQHF. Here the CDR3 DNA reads TGCGCCAGCAGCTTTGACAGCGGCAATCAGCCCCAGCATTTT.

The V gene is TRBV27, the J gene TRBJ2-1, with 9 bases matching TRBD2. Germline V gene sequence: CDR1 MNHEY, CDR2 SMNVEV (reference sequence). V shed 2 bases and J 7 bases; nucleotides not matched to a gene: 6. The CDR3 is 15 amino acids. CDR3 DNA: TGTGCCAGCAGTTTAACGGGACTAGCATTAAATGAGCAGTTCTTC. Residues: CASSLTGLALNEQFF.

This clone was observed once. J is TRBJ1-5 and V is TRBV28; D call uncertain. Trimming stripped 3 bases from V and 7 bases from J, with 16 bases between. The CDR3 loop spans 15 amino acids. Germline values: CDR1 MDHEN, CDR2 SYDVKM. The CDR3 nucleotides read TGTGCCAGCAGTTTCATGGGGAGACGGGAGCAGCCCCAGCATTTT. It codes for CASSFMGRREQPQHF.

The CDR3 DNA follows: TGCGCCAGCAGCTTAGATGGACAGGGAGGGGCCGAGCAGTACTTC. It yields the protein CASSLDGQGGAEQYF. The chain uses TRBV5-1 and TRBJ2-7; the D gene is possibly TRBD1 (8 bases). The CDR3 has 15 amino acids. Trimming shortened V by 2 bases and J by 6 bases, and 18 bases separated the two germline ends. CDR1 SGHRS and CDR2 YFSETQ come from the germline V gene.

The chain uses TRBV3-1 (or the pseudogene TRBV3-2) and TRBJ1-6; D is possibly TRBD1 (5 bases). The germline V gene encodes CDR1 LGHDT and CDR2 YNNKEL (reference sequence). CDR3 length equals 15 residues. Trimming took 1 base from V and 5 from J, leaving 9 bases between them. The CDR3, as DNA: TGTGCCAGCAGCCAAGTGACAGTAAATAATTCACCCCTCCACTTT. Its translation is CASSQVTVNNSPLHF.

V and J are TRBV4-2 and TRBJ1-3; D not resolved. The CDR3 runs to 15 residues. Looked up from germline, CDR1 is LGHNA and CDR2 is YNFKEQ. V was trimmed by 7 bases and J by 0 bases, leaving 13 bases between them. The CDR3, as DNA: TGTGCCAGCACCTCGGCGGGGAGCTCTGGAAACACCATATATTTT. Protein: CASTSAGSSGNTIYF.

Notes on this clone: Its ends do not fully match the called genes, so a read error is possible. This CDR3 is CASRLQGANNEQFF. CDR3 DNA sequence: TGCGCCAGCCGCTTACAGGGGGCGAACAATGAGCAGTTCTTC. This rearrangement joins TRBV5-1 to TRBJ2-1; 9 bases match TRBD1. Germline lookup yields CDR1 SGHRS and CDR2 YFSETQ. The CDR3 extends over 14 amino acids.

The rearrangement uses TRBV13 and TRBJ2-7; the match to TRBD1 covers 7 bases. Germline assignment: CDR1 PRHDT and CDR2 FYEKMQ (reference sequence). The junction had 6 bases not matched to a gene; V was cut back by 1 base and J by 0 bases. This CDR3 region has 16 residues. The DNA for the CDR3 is TGTGCCAGCAGCTTAGCCCTGGGACAGTTCTCCTACGAGCAGTACTTC. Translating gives CASSLALGQFSYEQYF.

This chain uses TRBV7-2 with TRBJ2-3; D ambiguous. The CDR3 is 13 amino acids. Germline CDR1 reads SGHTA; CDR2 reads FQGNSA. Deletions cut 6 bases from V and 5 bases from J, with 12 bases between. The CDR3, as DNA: TGTGCCAGCAGTCCGGGTGGGAAAGATACGCAGTATTTT. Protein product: CASSPGGKDTQYF.

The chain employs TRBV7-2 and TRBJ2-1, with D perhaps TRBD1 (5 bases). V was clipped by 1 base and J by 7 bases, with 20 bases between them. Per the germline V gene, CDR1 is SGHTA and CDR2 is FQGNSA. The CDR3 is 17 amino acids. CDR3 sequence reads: CASSLVETRRALNEQFF. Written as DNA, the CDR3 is TGTGCCAGCAGCTTAGTGGAGACTCGCAGGGCTTTGAATGAGCAGTTCTTC.